This T cell receptor (beta chain) was recorded in a study of blood T cells in healthy people across ages. Each individual donor underwent a draw of roughly 10 milliliters of peripheral blood. About this clonotype: The antigen remains unidentified.

It was with a sample-barcoded 5' primer and a J-beta primer mix that a second PCR of roughly 7 to 12 cycles was run. Unique molecular identifiers of 12 random nucleotides labeled each cDNA. Using its own MiXCR run on the 5' RACE reads, TCRdb lists one record per CDR3 protein. The data show under 800,000 distinct CDR3 sequences, approximately 43% seen once. Whole-study results and caveats: Age advanced and TCR beta diversity per million T cells fell, roughly linearly. When set beside aged donors, long-lived donors presented more naive CD4+ cells and higher diversity.

Material for sequencing was blood. The sequence derives from a woman aged 55-70 years in good health.

CDR3 in amino acids: CASSSGQAIHNEQFF. The CDR3 DNA reads as TGTGCCAGCAGTTCCGGACAGGCAATACACAATGAGCAGTTCTTC. The chain links TRBV5-5 to TRBJ2-1; TRBD1 matches at 7 bases. V gave up 5 bases and J gave up 5 bases; unmatched junction bases: 10. The CDR3 is 15 amino acids. Germline-derived CDR1 and CDR2 are SGHKS and YYEKEE (reference sequence).